Listed below are T cell receptor beta chains from one sample, sequenced in a study of T cell changes during pregnancy in multiple sclerosis. Sequenced by immunoSEQ multiplex PCR; TCRdb stores in-frame clones only, minus some. The data show some 27,000 clones, with 75% to 90% seen just once and 0.8% held by the top ten. The material sequenced was CD4+ T cells from peripheral blood mononuclear cells, taken in the second trimester of pregnancy. The receptors were gathered from a female donor with multiple sclerosis, enrolled in a pregnancy study. CDR3s include the opening cysteine and the closing phenylalanine or tryptophan. The D gene is left open where the match is weak. Expanded clones get a size class; other rows say once, few or many, or leave the size out.

cdr3_nt,cdr3_aa,d_call,v_call,clone_size,j_call
TGCGCCAGCAGCTTGCTAGCGGGGACCACAGATACGCAGTATTTT,CASSLLAGTTDTQYF,TRBD2,TRBV5-1,-,TRBJ2-3
TGTGCCACCAGCGTAGGGGGCGTCGGTCAGCCCCAGCATTTT,CATSVGGVGQPQHF,TRBD1,TRBV15,-,TRBJ1-5
TGCGCCAGCAGCTTAGCTCGGACCGGGACAGGGGCCTTCAATGAGCAGTTCTTC,CASSLARTGTGAFNEQFF,TRBD1,TRBV5-1,-,TRBJ2-1
TGTGCCAGCAGCTTGTATGGCAGGGGATACGAGCAGTACTTC,CASSLYGRGYEQYF,-,TRBV5-4,-,TRBJ2-7
TGTGCCAGCAGTGAAATGACAGCGAACTTTGGCTACACCTTC,CASSEMTANFGYTF,-,TRBV2,once,TRBJ1-2
TGTGCCAGCAGTTTATTCGGGGGGCCGAATACGCAGTATTTT,CASSLFGGPNTQYF,-,TRBV28,once,TRBJ2-3
TGTGCCAGCAGTGACAGGGAGGAGTATGAGCAGTTCTTC,CASSDREEYEQFF,-,TRBV2,once,TRBJ2-1
TGTGCCAGCAGCTTAGCAGGAACAGGCAAGGCTTTCTTT,CASSLAGTGKAFF,-,TRBV7-9,-,TRBJ1-1
TGTGCCAGTAGTATAAACAGGGGAAGGGAGACCCAGTACTTC,CASSINRGRETQYF,TRBD1,TRBV19,-,TRBJ2-5
TGTGCCAGCAGCAGACCTCATGCGGGGGGGCCGAGGCGGGAGCAGTTCTTC,CASSRPHAGGPRREQFF,TRBD2,TRBV4-2,once,TRBJ2-1
TGTGCCAGCAGTGATTCCCTAGATGGGGAAAAACTGTTTTTT,CASSDSLDGEKLFF,-,TRBV2,-,TRBJ1-4
TGTGCCAGCAGCGCCGGGAATGGCTATGGCTACACCTTC,CASSAGNGYGYTF,-,TRBV25-1,-,TRBJ1-2
TGTGCCAGCAGCTTGGGACAGAACAACTATGGCTACACCTTC,CASSLGQNNYGYTF,-,TRBV5-6,-,TRBJ1-2
TGTGCCAGCAGCTTAGATTCAACGGGGGGGCAGGGTACGCAGTATTTT,CASSLDSTGGQGTQYF,TRBD2,TRBV7-2,-,TRBJ2-3
TGTGCCAGCAGCACGCCGTACAGGGGGCGCGGGGAGCAGTTCTTC,CASSTPYRGRGEQFF,TRBD1,TRBV11-2,once,TRBJ2-1
TGTGCCAGCAGCCCCACAGGGGGCGCGCCCCAGCATTTT,CASSPTGGAPQHF,TRBD1,TRBV11-2,-,TRBJ1-5
TGTGCCAGTAGTAGCTTCAAGGGGGGGAGTAATCAGCCCCAGCATTTT,CASSSFKGGSNQPQHF,-,TRBV19,once,TRBJ1-5
TGTGCCACCTCCAAGCGGGGGGGCAGCAATACGCAGTATTTT,CATSKRGGSNTQYF,TRBD2,TRBV28,-,TRBJ2-3
TGTGCCAGCAGGTCCAGGGTTGGGAACACTGAAGCTTTCTTT,CASRSRVGNTEAFF,-,TRBV2,few,TRBJ1-1
TGTGCCAGCAGTTCCGAAGGCTGGACAGGACGCTCAGATACGCAGTATTTT,CASSSEGWTGRSDTQYF,TRBD1,TRBV27,-,TRBJ2-3
TGCGCCAGCAGCTTCCAGGAAGCATCAGATACGCAGTATTTT,CASSFQEASDTQYF,-,TRBV5-1,-,TRBJ2-3
TGCGCCAGCAGCTGGGGGGGGACAGGGGGCAATTCACCCCTCCACTTT,CASSWGGTGGNSPLHF,TRBD1,TRBV5-1,-,TRBJ1-6
TGCAGCGGGGGACAAGGGGACGGAAGCTATGGCTACACCTTC,CSGGQGDGSYGYTF,-,TRBV29-1,few,TRBJ1-2
TGCGCCAGCAGCCAAGAAACGGGGGGCGGGGAGCTGTTTTTT,CASSQETGGGELFF,TRBD2,TRBV4-3,-,TRBJ2-2
TGTGCCAGCTCACCACTGGCTCAGGGGAACACCGGGGAGCTGTTTTTT,CASSPLAQGNTGELFF,-,TRBV18,-,TRBJ2-2
TGCGCCAGCCGTGGGTACCCGGGACAGGGGGAAAAACTGTTTTTT,CASRGYPGQGEKLFF,TRBD1,TRBV5-1,few,TRBJ1-4
TGCAGCGTTGAGTTGGGGGGTAAAGAGACCCAGTACTTC,CSVELGGKETQYF,-,TRBV29-1,-,TRBJ2-5
TGTGCCAGCTCAACCGAACAGGGGGGGAATAATTCACCCCTCCACTTT,CASSTEQGGNNSPLHF,TRBD1,TRBV18,-,TRBJ1-6
TGCAGCGTTGAAGGCGTGCCACCCTCCTACAATGAGCAGTTCTTC,CSVEGVPPSYNEQFF,-,TRBV29-1,few,TRBJ2-1
TGCGCCAGCAGCTTCGGTGGCGGGGGGGCAGGAGAGACCCAGTACTTC,CASSFGGGGAGETQYF,TRBD2,TRBV5-1,-,TRBJ2-5
TGTGCCTGGAGTGTACTAGCGGGGGGGCTAGTCACAGATACGCAGTATTTT,CAWSVLAGGLVTDTQYF,TRBD2,TRBV30,-,TRBJ2-3
TGTGCCAGCAGCCCCAGACAGTCTTATCGGGCTTTCTTT,CASSPRQSYRAFF,-,TRBV6-5,-,TRBJ1-1
TGTGCCAGCAGCAAAGAGGAGGGGGCGTCAGGCTACACCTTC,CASSKEEGASGYTF,-,TRBV21-1,-,TRBJ1-2
TGTGCCAGCGAGAGCAGACGACAGACTGAGCAGTTCTTC,CASESRRQTEQFF,-,TRBV2,-,TRBJ2-1
TGTGCCAGCAGCTTAACGGGGAATCAGCCCCAGCATTTT,CASSLTGNQPQHF,-,TRBV7-9,-,TRBJ1-5
TGTGCCAGCAGTTTACTCCATACTCCACCGCGGCTGTTTTTT,CASSLLHTPPRLFF,-,TRBV27,-,TRBJ2-2
TGTGCCAGCAGAGGGACTGAAAAAGGTGCAGATACGCAGTATTTT,CASRGTEKGADTQYF,-,TRBV7-9,-,TRBJ2-3